The 30 T cell receptor beta chains below all came from one sample that was sequenced in a study of patients and donors after allogeneic stem cell transplantation. Each CDR3 protein is one row after TCRdb ran MiXCR on the RT-PCR reads. This table holds more than 850,000 distinct CDR3 sequences, about a sixth found once. The sequenced sample consisted of blood, either unsorted or a sorted T cell fraction (not recorded which). These receptor sequences come from a human donor who was either an allogeneic HSCT recipient or a stem cell or donor lymphocyte infusion donor (not recorded which). It is not recorded whose cells these are; they may come from a transplant donor.

The V gene is TRBV6-2 or TRBV6-3, the J gene TRBJ2-7; D remains unclear. In germline, CDR1 is MNHEY, CDR2 SVGEGT. The CDR3 contains 12 residues. With 6 bases removed from V and 4 bases from J, the gap between germline ends came to 10 bases. The CDR3 nucleotides are TGTGCCAGCAGAAACGGACGATACGAGCAGTACTTC. Protein sequence: CASRNGRYEQYF.

This clonotype was seen a handful of times. The J gene is TRBJ2-7, the V gene TRBV7-9, with 9 bases matching TRBD2. This CDR3 comprises 16 residues. J gave up 3 bases and V 1 base, and 7 bases lay outside the gene matches. The germline CDR1 and CDR2 sequences are SEHNR and FQNEAQ (reference sequence). The CDR3 region is CASSLGVAGEYYEQYF. In nucleotides, the CDR3 is TGTGCCAGCAGCTTAGGAGTAGCGGGAGAGTACTACGAGCAGTACTTC.

This clonotype was observed a few times. The chain uses TRBV12-3 or TRBV12-4 and TRBJ1-4; the D is unclear. V was cut by 3 bases and J by 1 base, with 9 bases left in between. This CDR3 has 15 amino acids. CDR3 amino acids: CASSFVAKTNEKLFF. In DNA, the CDR3 is TGTGCCAGCAGTTTCGTCGCAAAAACTAATGAAAAACTGTTTTTT.

This clonotype was found a few times. J is TRBJ2-7 and V is TRBV20-1, with 8 nucleotides matching TRBD2. The CDR3 has 14 amino acids. Germline V gene sequence: CDR1 DFQATT, CDR2 SNEGSKA (reference sequence). The J segment lost 7 bases and the V segment lost 0 bases, leaving 8 bases of the junction unmatched. This CDR3 is CSARDRAGVAEQYF. As DNA, the CDR3 is TGCAGTGCTAGAGATCGAGCGGGAGTGGCAGAGCAGTACTTC.

The J gene is TRBJ2-1, the V gene TRBV7-9; TRBD1 aligns across 7 bases. The J segment lost 10 bases and the V segment lost 4 bases, leaving 10 bases of the junction unmatched. In germline, CDR1 is SEHNR, CDR2 FQNEAQ (reference sequence). The CDR3 covers 14 residues. CDR3 nucleotides: TGTGCCAGCAGCTCGATGAAGGGGGCAGGCGAGCAGTTCTTC. It is translated as CASSSMKGAGEQFF.

There are a few counts of this clonotype. Here the CDR3 reads CSASVETQYF. CDR3 DNA: TGCAGTGCTAGTGTGGAGACCCAGTACTTC. The V and J genes are TRBV20-1 and TRBJ2-5; no firm D call. Germline values: CDR1 DFQATT, CDR2 SNEGSKA (reference sequence). Trimming pared 3 bases from V and 5 bases from J, leaving 4 bases between. CDR3 length: 10 amino acids.

In its sample, this clonotype was seen a few times. This chain connects TRBV7-3 to TRBJ2-1; 12 nucleotides agree with TRBD2. The V segment lost 5 bases and the J segment 7 bases; nucleotides outside the gene matches: 9. Germline V gives CDR1 SGHTA, CDR2 FQGTGA. The CDR3 has 16 residues. The CDR3 reads CASSPLPSGRANEQFF. As DNA, the CDR3 is TGTGCCAGCAGCCCTCTGCCTAGCGGGAGGGCAAATGAGCAGTTCTTC. Supplemented by reference TRBV7-3 and TRBJ2-1, the full variable domain reads GAGVSQTPSNKVTEKGKYVELRCDPISGHTALYWYRQSLGQGPEFLIYFQGTGAADDSGLPNDRFFAVRPEGSVSTLKIQRTERGDSAVYLCASSPLPSGRANEQFFGPGTRLTVL.

This clonotype was detected only a few times. The chain employs TRBV18 and TRBJ1-3; no clear D gene. CDR3 length equals 16 residues. Germline CDR1 reads KGHSH; CDR2 reads LQKENI. V was clipped by 2 bases and J by 0 bases, with 11 bases between them. In DNA, the CDR3 is TGTGCCAGCTCACCATTTAGGCAGAACTCTGGAAACACCATATATTTT. Its protein product is CASSPFRQNSGNTIYF.

This clonotype was seen more than once but under ten times. The gene calls are TRBV6-6 and TRBJ1-1, with D perhaps matching TRBD1 (5 bases). This CDR3 contains 12 residues. CDR1 and CDR2 from the germline V gene are MNHNY and SVGAGI (reference sequence). Deletions cut 5 bases from V and 6 bases from J, with 10 bases between. CDR3 sequence (DNA): TGTGCCAGCAGTCGAGGGGTGTCTGAAGCTTTCTTT. Its protein product is CASSRGVSEAFF.

This clonotype was counted only a few times. The rearrangement links TRBV5-6 to TRBJ2-3, with TRBD2 matching over 7 bases. This CDR3 has 15 residues. Germline V gene data show CDR1 as SGHDT and CDR2 as YYEEEE. The junction had 8 bases not matched to a gene; V was cut back by 6 bases and J by 1 base. The CDR3 protein is CASIYIAGRTDTQYF. The CDR3 DNA reads TGTGCCAGCATTTACATAGCGGGTCGCACAGATACGCAGTATTTT.

The table lists this clonotype with a few counts. V usage is TRBV29-1 and J usage is TRBJ1-1; TRBD1 might be the D (5 bases). With 6 bases removed from V and 0 bases from J, the gap between germline ends came to 14 bases. Germline loops: CDR1 SQVTM, CDR2 ANQGSEA. This CDR3 has 14 residues. Here the CDR3 reads CSVPLPDMNTEAFF. Written as DNA, the CDR3 is TGCAGCGTCCCCCTACCGGACATGAACACTGAAGCTTTCTTT. The entire variable domain, with the rest obtained from reference TRBV29-1 and TRBJ1-1, is as follows: SAVISQKPSRDICQRGTSLTIQCQVDSQVTMMFWYRQQPGQSLTLIATANQGSEATYESGFVIDKFPISRPNLTFSTLTVSNMSPEDSSIYLCSVPLPDMNTEAFFGQGTRLTVV.

This clonotype was found many times. V and J are TRBV12-3 or TRBV12-4 and TRBJ2-7; TRBD1 matches 8 bases. The junction had 9 bases not matched to a gene; V was cut back by 3 bases and J by 2 bases. The CDR3 spans 16 residues. The CDR3 reads CASSFASGQATYEQYF. CDR3 DNA sequence: TGTGCCAGCAGTTTCGCTTCGGGACAGGCCACCTACGAGCAGTACTTC.

The genes are TRBV6-5 and TRBJ1-1; TRBD1 is a possible D gene (5 bases). The germline CDR1 and CDR2 sequences are MNHEY and SVGAGI. The CDR3 is 13 residues long. The ends were cut back, 2 bases at V and 4 bases at J, with 8 bases in the middle. The CDR3 nucleotides are TGTGCCAGCAGTTACAGGGGAATCACTGAAGCTTTCTTT. It codes for CASSYRGITEAFF.

The gene calls are TRBV18 and TRBJ1-4; D perhaps matches TRBD1 (6 bases). Trimming stripped 3 bases from V and 5 bases from J, with 13 bases between. Germline V gene lookup returns CDR1 KGHSH and CDR2 LQKENI. The CDR3 has 15 amino acids. CDR3 nucleotides: TGTGCCAGCTCACCTTACAGGGAGCCGAATGAAAAACTGTTTTTT. Translating it yields CASSPYREPNEKLFF.

The V and J genes are TRBV7-2 and TRBJ1-5; no clear D. The CDR3 has 16 residues. In germline, CDR1 is SGHTA, CDR2 FQGNSA. Trimming pared 5 bases from V and 4 bases from J, leaving 18 bases between. CDR3 protein: CASSPTRGHRNQPQHF. The CDR3 nucleotides read TGTGCCAGCAGCCCAACCCGTGGGCACAGAAATCAGCCCCAGCATTTT.

The rearrangement links TRBV6-5 to TRBJ1-2; no clear D gene. This CDR3 contains 15 residues. The V and J ends lost 4 bases and 2 bases respectively, with 14 bases between them. The germline V gene has CDR1 MNHEY and CDR2 SVGAGI. CDR3 DNA: TGTGCCAGCAGTTCCCCAGAAAAACGCAACTATGGCTACACCTTC. It yields the protein CASSSPEKRNYGYTF.

This clonotype was picked up many times. The genes are TRBV12-3 or TRBV12-4 and TRBJ2-1; no firm D call. The length of the CDR3 is 14 residues. Trimming removed 7 bases from V and 2 bases from J, with 12 bases in between. CDR3 DNA sequence: TGTGCCAGCACCCACCGCGGAGCCTACAATGAGCAGTTCTTC. Its protein is CASTHRGAYNEQFF.

This clonotype came up many times. J is TRBJ1-5 and V is TRBV12-3 or TRBV12-4, with D uncertain. The germline V and J ends were trimmed by 5 bases and 9 bases, with 20 bases remaining between them. This CDR3 contains 15 residues. CDR3 residues: CASSPTGPPGLPQHF. The CDR3 DNA sequence: TGTGCCAGCAGTCCTACCGGGCCCCCCGGGTTGCCCCAGCATTTT.

This clonotype was counted between two and nine times. The V gene is TRBV29-1, the J gene TRBJ2-2, with D possibly TRBD1 on 6 matching bases. There are 17 residues in the CDR3. The germline V gene has CDR1 SQVTM and CDR2 ANQGSEA. V was shortened by 6 bases and J by 1 base, with 21 bases between the two germline ends. The CDR3 here is CSVAYRTNRVNTGELFF. The CDR3 nucleotides are TGCAGCGTCGCGTATCGGACCAACAGGGTGAACACCGGGGAGCTGTTTTTT.

This clonotype has just a few counts. CDR3 loop: CASSQRDSQSGNTIYF. In DNA, the CDR3 is TGTGCCAGCTCACAACGGGACAGCCAATCTGGAAACACCATATATTTT. This chain connects TRBV18 to TRBJ1-3; 7 bases are shared with TRBD1. This CDR3 spans 16 amino acids. Germline loops: CDR1 KGHSH, CDR2 LQKENI. V shed 4 bases, J shed 1 base, and the junction held 7 bases outside the gene matches.

This clonotype has a handful of counts. The chain has TRBV12-3 or TRBV12-4 and TRBJ2-6; the D gene is possibly TRBD2 (6 bases). The CDR3 has 19 residues. V lost 5 bases and J lost 0, with 20 bases in between. CDR3 region: CASSSTGTPAFSGANVLTF. CDR3 nucleotide sequence: TGTGCCAGCAGTAGTACCGGGACTCCCGCTTTCTCTGGGGCCAACGTCCTGACTTTC.

This chain joins TRBV2 and TRBJ2-1; D is unclear. The CDR3 loop spans 14 amino acids. The germline V gene has CDR1 SNHLY and CDR2 FYNNEI. Trimming pared 4 bases from V and 2 bases from J, leaving 9 bases between. Written as DNA, the CDR3 is TGTGCCAGCAGTGGGGCAGGACCCTACAATGAGCAGTTCTTC. It encodes CASSGAGPYNEQFF.

This clonotype was detected only a few times. In DNA, the CDR3 is TGTGCCAGCGAGATATCTAGGGACACCGGGGAGCTGTTTTTT. It is translated as CASEISRDTGELFF. V usage is TRBV6-2 or TRBV6-3 and J usage is TRBJ2-2; D remains unclear. Trimming stripped 8 bases from V and 3 bases from J, with 13 bases between. The CDR3 spans 14 residues. CDR1 and CDR2 (germline): MNHEY, SVGEGT.

The chain carries TRBV9 and TRBJ2-2; 16 positions match TRBD2. V was clipped by 4 bases and J by 2 bases; unmatched bases: 11. Germline loops: CDR1 SGDLS, CDR2 YYNGEE. CDR3 length: 20 residues. The CDR3 sequence is CASSPRGLAGGQPNTGELFF. The DNA of the CDR3 is TGTGCCAGCAGCCCCCGGGGACTAGCGGGGGGGCAACCCAACACCGGGGAGCTGTTTTTT.

The chain is built from TRBV7-3 and TRBJ2-2; D unresolved. In germline, CDR1 is SGHTA, CDR2 FQGTGA. This CDR3 has 15 amino acids. V lost 0 bases to trimming and J lost 5 bases, with 10 bases between them. The CDR3 DNA is TGTGCCAGCAGCTTAACGGCAAAGCCTACCGGGGAGCTGTTTTTT. This codes for CASSLTAKPTGELFF.

This clonotype was detected only a few times. V gene TRBV10-3 combines with J gene TRBJ2-6; 8 bases map to TRBD1. V lost 6 bases and J lost 1; bases outside the gene matches: 14. The CDR3 sequence is 19 residues long. Germline V lookup: CDR1 ENHRY, CDR2 SYGVKD. In DNA form, the CDR3 reads TGTGCCATCAGGAGGGGGACAGGAGCCAGAACTTCTGGGGCCAACGTCCTGACTTTC. This translates into CAIRRGTGARTSGANVLTF.

The chain couples TRBV12-3 or TRBV12-4 to TRBJ2-1; tentatively, D is TRBD2 (6 bases). This CDR3 is 15 amino acids long. V lost 7 bases and J lost 1, with 14 bases in between. The CDR3 sequence: CASKLGAGSYNEQFF. The CDR3 bases are TGTGCCAGCAAACTAGGGGCGGGATCCTACAATGAGCAGTTCTTC.

This clonotype was detected a few times. CDR3 in DNA: TGTGCCAGCAGCTTAAGGGCTAGCGGGGTCGGGAGCACAGATACGCAGTATTTT. This sequence encodes CASSLRASGVGSTDTQYF. V is TRBV11-1 and J is TRBJ2-3; 9 bases agree with TRBD2. CDR3 length equals 18 residues. Germline loops: CDR1 SGHAT, CDR2 FQDESV (reference sequence). V shed 2 bases, J shed 0 bases, and the junction held 9 bases outside the gene matches.

This clonotype was seen ten or more times. This chain links TRBV9 with TRBJ2-1; D remains ambiguous. The V gene's germline CDR1 is SGDLS and CDR2 YYNGEE. Trimming took 5 bases from V and 8 from J, leaving 8 bases between them. The CDR3 runs 11 residues. CDR3 protein: CASSVGYEQFF. CDR3 nucleotide sequence: TGTGCCAGCAGTGTCGGGTATGAGCAGTTCTTC.

In its sample, this clonotype was seen a few times. V is TRBV5-1 and J is TRBJ1-1, with D maybe TRBD1 (6 bases). V lost 3 bases and J lost 5, with 14 bases in between. This CDR3 is built from 14 residues. Germline CDR1 and CDR2: SGHRS and YFSETQ. Written as DNA, the CDR3 is TGCGCCAGCAGCTCGACCCGAGGGGGAACTGAAGCTTTCTTT. The encoded protein is CASSSTRGGTEAFF. The full variable domain, rest sourced from reference TRBV5-1 and TRBJ1-1, is KAGVTQTPRYLIKTRGQQVTLSCSPISGHRSVSWYQQTPGQGLQFLFEYFSETQRNKGNFPGRFSGRQFSNSRSEMNVSTLELGDSALYLCASSSTRGGTEAFFGQGTRLTVV.